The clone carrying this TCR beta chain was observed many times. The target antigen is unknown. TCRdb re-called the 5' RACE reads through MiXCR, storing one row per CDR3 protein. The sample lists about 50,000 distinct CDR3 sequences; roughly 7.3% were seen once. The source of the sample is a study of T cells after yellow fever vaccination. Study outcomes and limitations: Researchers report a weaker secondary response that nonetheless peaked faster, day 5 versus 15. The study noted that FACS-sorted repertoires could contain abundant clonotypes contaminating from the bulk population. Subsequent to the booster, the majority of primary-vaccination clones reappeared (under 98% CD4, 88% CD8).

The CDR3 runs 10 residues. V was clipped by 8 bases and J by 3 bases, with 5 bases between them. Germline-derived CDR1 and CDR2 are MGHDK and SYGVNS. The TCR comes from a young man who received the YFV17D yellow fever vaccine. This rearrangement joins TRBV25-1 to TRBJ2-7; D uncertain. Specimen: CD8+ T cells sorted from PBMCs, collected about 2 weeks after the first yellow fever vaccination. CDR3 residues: CASGIYEQYF. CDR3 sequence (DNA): TGTGCCAGCGGGATCTACGAGCAGTACTTC.